The TCR beta chain described here comes from a study of T cell responses to AZD1222 COVID-19 vaccine. V lost 6 bases to trimming and J lost 0 bases, with 5 bases between them. Per germline, CDR1 SQVTM and CDR2 ANQGSEA. CDR3 length: 11 residues. Profiling relied on immunoSEQ multiplex PCR, and the TCRdb table lists in-frame clones only, not all of them. The sample has about 120,000 clones, 92% seen once. The chain has TRBV29-1 and TRBJ1-2, with D uncertain. This clonotype originated in an adult who received the AZD1222 COVID-19 vaccine. The sample was peripheral blood, taken 28 days after the second AZD1222 dose. The CDR3 nucleotides read TGCAGCGTGCAATCTAACTATGGCTACACCTTC. It codes for CSVQSNYGYTF.